This section outlines one TCR beta chain sequence together with its context. Amplified TCR beta CDR3 regions derived from RNA transcripts. Initially, a first-round RT-PCR of the TCR CDR3 employed the HTBI primer set. Using its own MiXCR run on the multiplex PCR reads, TCRdb lists one record per CDR3 protein. This sample has about 720,000 distinct CDR3 sequences, with about 16% found just once. The CDR3 is 15 residues long. Per the germline V gene, CDR1 is SQVTM and CDR2 is ANQGSEA. Trimming removed 7 bases from V and 5 bases from J, with 24 bases in between. The data were obtained in a study of T cells in Graves' hyperthyroidism and ophthalmopathy.

What was sequenced was blood. The V call is TRBV29-1, the J call TRBJ2-7, with D perhaps assigned TRBD1 or TRBD2 (7 bases each). The sequence was collected from a man between 18 and 29 years old with Graves' hyperthyroidism. The CDR3 loop is CSGQGGPVIGNEQYF. In DNA form, the CDR3 reads TGCAGCGGACAGGGAGGGCCTGTTATCGGCAACGAGCAGTACTTC.